Listed below are T cell receptor beta chains from one sample, sequenced in a study of technical replicates of blood from a handful of donors. TCRdb's copy holds only in-frame clones and misses some; the assay was immunoSEQ multiplex PCR. The sample carries some 63,000 clones, about 86% recorded once. Sequenced: PBMCs. The receptors were sampled from a human donor in good health. Some clones in this sample may be carry-over from other donors' samples. The CDR3 runs from the conserved cysteine through the conserved F or W. D genes are given only for firm matches. Clone size appears in some rows only: once, few, many, or a class for an expanded clone.

v_gene: TRBV6-6
j_gene: TRBJ1-1
d_gene: NA
abundance: NA
CDR3nt: TGTGCCAGCAGTTACTCGTATATCGGGGTGGCTGAAGCTTTCTTT
CDR3aa: CASSYSYIGVAEAFF

v_gene: TRBV11-2
j_gene: TRBJ2-1
d_gene: NA
abundance: NA
CDR3nt: TGTGCCAGCAGCTTCCATGGCCATGAGCAGTTCTTC
CDR3aa: CASSFHGHEQFF

v_gene: TRBV7-6
j_gene: TRBJ2-3
d_gene: NA
abundance: NA
CDR3nt: TGTGCCAGCAGCCGCGACAGGTTCTCCACAGATACGCAGTATTTT
CDR3aa: CASSRDRFSTDTQYF

v_gene: TRBV6-1
j_gene: TRBJ1-2
d_gene: NA
abundance: few
CDR3nt: TGTGCCAGCGAACAGTTTTATGGCTACACCTTC
CDR3aa: CASEQFYGYTF

v_gene: TRBV11-3
j_gene: TRBJ2-1
d_gene: TRBD2
abundance: NA
CDR3nt: TGTGCCAGCAGCTTAGTTAGCGGGGTGGGTGAGCAGTTCTTC
CDR3aa: CASSLVSGVGEQFF

v_gene: TRBV7-8
j_gene: TRBJ2-7
d_gene: TRBD1
abundance: NA
CDR3nt: TGTGCCAGCAGCCCTAGACGACAGGGATCATACGAGCAGTACTTC
CDR3aa: CASSPRRQGSYEQYF

v_gene: TRBV7-3
j_gene: TRBJ2-5
d_gene: NA
abundance: NA
CDR3nt: TGTGCCAGCGGGCATAGGGGGGAGACCCAGTACTTC
CDR3aa: CASGHRGETQYF

v_gene: TRBV5-4
j_gene: TRBJ2-7
d_gene: NA
abundance: NA
CDR3nt: TGTGCCAGCAGCTCCCGGGGGGCGCTTGGTAACGAGCAGTACTTC
CDR3aa: CASSSRGALGNEQYF

v_gene: TRBV4-3
j_gene: TRBJ2-7
d_gene: TRBD1
abundance: NA
CDR3nt: TGCGCCAGCAGCAAAACAGGGGGCTTGGGTATTATCCCCTACGAGCAGTACTTC
CDR3aa: CASSKTGGLGIIPYEQYF

v_gene: TRBV2
j_gene: TRBJ1-5
d_gene: TRBD1
abundance: NA
CDR3nt: TGTGCCAGCAGTGGAACAGGGGGACAGGGGCCAAATCAGCCCCAGCATTTT
CDR3aa: CASSGTGGQGPNQPQHF

v_gene: TRBV7-2
j_gene: TRBJ2-2
d_gene: NA
abundance: once
CDR3nt: TGTGCCAGCAGTATCCAGGGGTATGTCGGGGAGCTGTTTTTT
CDR3aa: CASSIQGYVGELFF

v_gene: TRBV4-1
j_gene: TRBJ2-1
d_gene: NA
abundance: few
CDR3nt: TGCGCCAGCAGCCAAGAAGGTCCAGGGGTGGGTGAGCAGTTCTTC
CDR3aa: CASSQEGPGVGEQFF

v_gene: TRBV7-3
j_gene: TRBJ1-5
d_gene: NA
abundance: few
CDR3nt: TGTGCCAGCAGCTTAGGGGCTGGCCAGCCCCAGCATTTT
CDR3aa: CASSLGAGQPQHF

v_gene: TRBV10-3
j_gene: TRBJ2-2
d_gene: TRBD1
abundance: NA
CDR3nt: TGTGCCATCAGTGAGGACTCTAGGGGGCATACCGGGGAGCTGTTTTTT
CDR3aa: CAISEDSRGHTGELFF

v_gene: TRBV4-1
j_gene: TRBJ2-5
d_gene: TRBD2
abundance: NA
CDR3nt: TGCGCCAGCAGCCAAGCGACTAGCGCTCAAGAGACCCAGTACTTC
CDR3aa: CASSQATSAQETQYF

v_gene: TRBV27
j_gene: TRBJ2-7
d_gene: NA
abundance: NA
CDR3nt: TGTGCCAGCAGTTCGCCTACACTTATGACTACGGGGGAGCAGTACTTC
CDR3aa: CASSSPTLMTTGEQYF

v_gene: TRBV7-9
j_gene: TRBJ1-1
d_gene: TRBD1
abundance: NA
CDR3nt: TGTGCCAGCCGGGACAGCGACACTGAAGCTTTCTTT
CDR3aa: CASRDSDTEAFF

v_gene: TRBV7-2
j_gene: TRBJ1-1
d_gene: NA
abundance: NA
CDR3nt: TGTGCCAGCAGCTTAGAAGTGGGTATCTGGAGTTTTGCTTTCTTT
CDR3aa: CASSLEVGIWSFAFF

v_gene: TRBV4-1
j_gene: TRBJ2-7
d_gene: NA
abundance: NA
CDR3nt: TGCGCCAGCAGCCAAGATGGCAGGGGGGTCTACGAGCAGTACTTC
CDR3aa: CASSQDGRGVYEQYF

v_gene: TRBV7-3
j_gene: TRBJ2-3
d_gene: TRBD2
abundance: NA
CDR3nt: TGTGCCAGCAGCTTTCGGGGGGGCATGGATACGCAGTATTTT
CDR3aa: CASSFRGGMDTQYF

v_gene: TRBV28
j_gene: TRBJ2-5
d_gene: NA
abundance: NA
CDR3nt: TGTGCCAGCAGTTTATTCCGGAGGCAAGAGACCCAGTACTTC
CDR3aa: CASSLFRRQETQYF

v_gene: TRBV7-3
j_gene: TRBJ2-1
d_gene: NA
abundance: once
CDR3nt: TGTGCCAGCACAATTGACCCTAGTCCCTACAATGAGCAGTTCTTC
CDR3aa: CASTIDPSPYNEQFF

v_gene: TRBV2
j_gene: TRBJ2-7
d_gene: NA
abundance: NA
CDR3nt: TGTGCCAGCAGTGCTCTTTACGAGCAGTACTTC
CDR3aa: CASSALYEQYF

v_gene: TRBV5-1
j_gene: TRBJ2-5
d_gene: NA
abundance: once
CDR3nt: TGCGCCAGCAGCTTGACCGCATTTAGCACCCAGTACTTC
CDR3aa: CASSLTAFSTQYF

v_gene: TRBV30
j_gene: TRBJ1-1
d_gene: NA
abundance: NA
CDR3nt: TGTGCCTGGAGTGGTGGCACGAACACTGAAGCTTTCTTT
CDR3aa: CAWSGGTNTEAFF

v_gene: TRBV18
j_gene: TRBJ1-1
d_gene: NA
abundance: NA
CDR3nt: TGTGCCAGCTCATCGGGACAGAACACTGAAGCTTTCTTT
CDR3aa: CASSSGQNTEAFF

v_gene: TRBV7-8
j_gene: TRBJ1-1
d_gene: TRBD1
abundance: NA
CDR3nt: TGTGCCAGCAGCCCTAACGACAGGGGAGGCACTGAAGCTTTCTTT
CDR3aa: CASSPNDRGGTEAFF

v_gene: TRBV5-1
j_gene: TRBJ1-1
d_gene: NA
abundance: few
CDR3nt: TGCGCCAGCAGCTTGGTAGGACAGAACACTGAAGCTTTCTTT
CDR3aa: CASSLVGQNTEAFF